Sequencing of this TCR beta chain was carried out in a study of T cell responses to AZD1222 COVID-19 vaccine. The protocol was immunoSEQ multiplex PCR, while the TCRdb copy is restricted to in-frame clones and leaves out a portion. Found here are 95,000 to 150,000 clones, about 85% of them singletons; the top ten hold about 6.2%. This clone was counted ten times or more. This CDR3 region has 16 residues. V was trimmed by 1 base and J by 4 bases, leaving 15 bases between them. Germline V CDR1 and CDR2: SGHRS, YFSETQ. This TCR was recovered from an adult in good health. The chain couples TRBV5-1 to TRBJ1-3; D is unclear. The material sequenced was peripheral blood, taken on day 0 of AZD1222 vaccination. Written as DNA, the CDR3 is TGCGCCAGCAGCTTGCGTAGCGGGGTGGAAGGAAACACCATATATTTT. Protein sequence: CASSLRSGVEGNTIYF.